The 7 T cell receptor beta chains listed next were all sequenced from one sample in a study of Ad26.COV2.S vaccination and SARS-CoV-2 variants. Described treatment: roughly 18 received Ad26.COV2.S at low or high dose, single or two shots; about 5 received placebo; per-sample allocation not given. Sampling happened 63 days after the first vaccine or placebo injection. Produced via immunoSEQ multiplex PCR; TCRdb's table is partial and in-frame only. The repertoire holds 350,000 to 450,000 clones, with 92% as singletons. The input for sequencing was peripheral blood, taken in a trial of Ad26.COV2.S vaccine versus placebo. These receptors were taken from a person between 18 and 59 years old who received the Ad26.COV2.S COVID-19 vaccine or a placebo.

The genes are TRBV7-2 and TRBJ2-1, with D perhaps given as TRBD1 or TRBD2 (6 bases each). Germline assignment: CDR1 SGHTA and CDR2 FQGNSA. The CDR3 spans 16 residues. Trimming took off 5 bases at V and 6 bases at J, with 20 bases between the two ends. CDR3 nucleotides: TGTGCCAGCAGCCAAAGCCGGGGGCTCCCGGGCAATGAGCAGTTCTTC. This codes for CASSQSRGLPGNEQFF.

The rearrangement joins TRBV7-8 to TRBJ2-7, with D perhaps matching TRBD2 (5 bases). Germline-derived CDR1 and CDR2 are SGHVS and FQNEAQ. V lost 5 bases and J 7 bases, leaving 15 bases between the germline ends. The CDR3 is 13 amino acids. CDR3 DNA: TGTGCCAGCAGCAAAGGAGAGGGTATAGAGCAGTACTTC. It specifies CASSKGEGIEQYF.

This chain connects TRBV5-1 to TRBJ1-1; 9 positions agree with TRBD1. Germline V gene lookup returns CDR1 SGHRS and CDR2 YFSETQ. CDR3 size: 13 residues. V gave up 6 bases and J gave up 10 bases; unmatched junction bases: 10. Here the CDR3 reads CASTQAGQGRAFF. Here the CDR3 DNA reads TGCGCCAGCACCCAAGCGGGACAGGGTCGAGCTTTCTTT.

The rearrangement links TRBV10-2 to TRBJ1-1; D gene unclear. There are 13 residues in the CDR3. Germline lookup yields CDR1 WSHSY and CDR2 SAAADI. V lost 0 bases to trimming and J lost 5 bases, with 7 bases between them. CDR3 bases: TGCGCCAGCAGTGAGTCAGGGAAAACTGAAGCTTTCTTT. Amino acids: CASSESGKTEAFF.

This clone was observed once. The genes are TRBV7-9 and TRBJ2-5, with TRBD2 identical over 8 bases. Germline CDR1 reads SEHNR; CDR2 reads FQNEAQ (reference sequence). The CDR3 totals 16 residues. V shed 5 bases, J shed 4 bases, and the junction held 12 bases outside the gene matches. The CDR3 protein is CASSATAGLVLETQYF. DNA of the CDR3: TGTGCCAGCAGCGCCACAGCGGGACTAGTCTTAGAGACCCAGTACTTC.

The rearrangement joins TRBV19 to TRBJ2-3; D perhaps matches TRBD1 (6 bases). The CDR3 loop spans 15 amino acids. Germline V gene lookup returns CDR1 LNHDA and CDR2 SQIVND (reference sequence). Trimming removed 3 bases at V and 2 bases at J, with 12 bases between. CDR3 in amino acids: CASSIAGEDTDTQYF. CDR3 nucleotide sequence: TGTGCCAGTAGTATCGCAGGGGAAGACACAGATACGCAGTATTTT.

The rearrangement links TRBV18 to TRBJ2-7, with D maybe TRBD2 (6 bases). This CDR3 comprises 12 residues. Trimming took 2 bases from V and 4 from J, leaving 6 bases between them. Germline loops: CDR1 KGHSH, CDR2 LQKENI. CDR3 coding DNA: TGTGCCAGCTCACCAGCGGGGTACGAGCAGTACTTC. Encoded protein: CASSPAGYEQYF.